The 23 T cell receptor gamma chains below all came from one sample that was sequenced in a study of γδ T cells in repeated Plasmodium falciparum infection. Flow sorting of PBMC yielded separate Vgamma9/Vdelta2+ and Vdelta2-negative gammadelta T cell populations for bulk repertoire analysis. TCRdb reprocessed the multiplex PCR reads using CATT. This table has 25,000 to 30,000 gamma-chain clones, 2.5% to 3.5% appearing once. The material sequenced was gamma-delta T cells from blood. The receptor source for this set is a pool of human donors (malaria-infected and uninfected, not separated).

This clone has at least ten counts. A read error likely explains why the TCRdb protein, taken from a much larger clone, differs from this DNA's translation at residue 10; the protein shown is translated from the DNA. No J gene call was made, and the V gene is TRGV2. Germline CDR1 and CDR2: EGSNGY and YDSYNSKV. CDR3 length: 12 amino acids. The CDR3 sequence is CATWKNYYKRLF. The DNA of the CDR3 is TGTGCCACCTGGAAGAATTATTATAAGAGACTCTTT.

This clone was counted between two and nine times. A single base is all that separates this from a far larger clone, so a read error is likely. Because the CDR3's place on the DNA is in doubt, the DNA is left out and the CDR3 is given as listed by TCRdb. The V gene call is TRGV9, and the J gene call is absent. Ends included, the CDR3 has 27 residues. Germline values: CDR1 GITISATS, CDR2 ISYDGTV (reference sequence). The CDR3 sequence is CALFQRNSLAVEQHLLSQVSIGRIQHF.

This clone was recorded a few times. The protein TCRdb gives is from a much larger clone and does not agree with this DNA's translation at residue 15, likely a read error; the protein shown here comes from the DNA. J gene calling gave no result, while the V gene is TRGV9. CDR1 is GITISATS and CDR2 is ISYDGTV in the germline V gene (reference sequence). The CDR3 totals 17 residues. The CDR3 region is CALWEVHPELGKKIEVF. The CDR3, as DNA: TGTGCCTTGTGGGAGGTGCACCCAGAGTTGGGCAAAAAAATCGAGGTATTT.

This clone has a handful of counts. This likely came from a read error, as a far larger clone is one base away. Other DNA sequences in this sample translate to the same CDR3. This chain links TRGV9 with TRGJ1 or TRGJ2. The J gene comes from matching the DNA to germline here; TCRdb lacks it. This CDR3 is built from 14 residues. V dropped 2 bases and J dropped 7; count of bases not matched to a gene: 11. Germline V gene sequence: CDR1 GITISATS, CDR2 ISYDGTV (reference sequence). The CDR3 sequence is CALWEARTVYKKLF. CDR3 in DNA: TGTGCCTTGTGGGAGGCCCGTACGGTCTATAAGAAACTCTTT.

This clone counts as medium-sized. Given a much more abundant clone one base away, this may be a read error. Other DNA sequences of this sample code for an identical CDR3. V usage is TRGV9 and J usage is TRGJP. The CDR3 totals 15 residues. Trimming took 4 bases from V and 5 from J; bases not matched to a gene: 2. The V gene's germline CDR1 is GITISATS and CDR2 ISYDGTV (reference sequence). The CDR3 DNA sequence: TGTGCCTTGTGGGACGAAGAGTTGGGCAAAAAAATCAAGGTATTT. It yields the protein CALWDEELGKKIKVF.

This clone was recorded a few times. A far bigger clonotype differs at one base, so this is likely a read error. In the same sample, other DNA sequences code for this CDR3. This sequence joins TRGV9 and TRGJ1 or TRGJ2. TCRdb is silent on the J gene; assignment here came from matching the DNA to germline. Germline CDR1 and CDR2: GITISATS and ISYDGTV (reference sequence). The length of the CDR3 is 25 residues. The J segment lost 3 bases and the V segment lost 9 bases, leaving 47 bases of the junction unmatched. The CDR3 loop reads CALDSLRGLLPCNKFEHGAYYKKLF. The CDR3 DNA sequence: TGTGCCTTGGATTCTTTGCGGGGCTTGTTACCATGTAATAAGTTCGAACATGGTGCTTATTATAAGAAACTCTTT.

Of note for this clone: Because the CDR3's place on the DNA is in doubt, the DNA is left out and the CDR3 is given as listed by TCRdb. The CDR3 region is CATWDGTIIIRNSLAVEQHLLSQVSIGRIQHF. The J gene went uncalled, whereas the V gene is TRGV2. The CDR3 sequence runs 32 residues, both termini included. Germline V lookup: CDR1 EGSNGY, CDR2 YDSYNSKV.

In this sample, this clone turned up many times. The CDR3 protein is CATWERPSSDWIKTF. The CDR3 DNA reads TGTGCCACCTGGGAGCGCCCAAGTAGTGATTGGATCAAGACGTTT. The chain uses TRGV8 and TRGJP2. CDR1 VENAVY and CDR2 YDSYNSRV come from the germline V gene. The CDR3 has 15 amino acids. The V and J ends lost 4 bases and 2 bases, in that order; junction bases with no gene match: 7.

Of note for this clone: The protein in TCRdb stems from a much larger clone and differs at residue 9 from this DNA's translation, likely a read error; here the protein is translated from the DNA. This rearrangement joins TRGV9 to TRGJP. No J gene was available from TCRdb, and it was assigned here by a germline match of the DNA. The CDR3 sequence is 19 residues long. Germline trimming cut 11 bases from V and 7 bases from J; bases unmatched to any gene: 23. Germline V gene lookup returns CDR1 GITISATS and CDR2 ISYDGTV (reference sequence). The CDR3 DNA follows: TGTGCCTGCAGCGGGAGTATAAGGGAAGGCGAGTTGGGCAAAAAAATCAAGGTATTT. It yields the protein CACSGSIREGELGKKIKVF.

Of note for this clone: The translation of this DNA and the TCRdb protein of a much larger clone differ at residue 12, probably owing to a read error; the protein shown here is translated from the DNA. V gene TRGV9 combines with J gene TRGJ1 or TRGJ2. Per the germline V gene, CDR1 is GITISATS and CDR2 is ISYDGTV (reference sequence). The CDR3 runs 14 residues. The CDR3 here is CALWEGLNYYKELF. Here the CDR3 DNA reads TGTGCCTTGTGGGAGGGCCTCAATTATTATAAGGAACTCTTT.

CDR3 in amino acids: CATWDQVDSFTFYYKKLF. The CDR3 DNA reads as TGTGCCACCTGGGATCAGGTGGATTCCTTCACCTTCTATTATAAGAAACTCTTT. The chain joins TRGV4 to TRGJ1 or TRGJ2. The J gene, left out of TCRdb, was set here by checking the DNA against germline. V lost 3 bases, J lost 4 bases, and 21 bases stayed unmatched. This CDR3 comprises 18 residues. Germline CDR1 EGSTGY, CDR2 YDSYTSSV.

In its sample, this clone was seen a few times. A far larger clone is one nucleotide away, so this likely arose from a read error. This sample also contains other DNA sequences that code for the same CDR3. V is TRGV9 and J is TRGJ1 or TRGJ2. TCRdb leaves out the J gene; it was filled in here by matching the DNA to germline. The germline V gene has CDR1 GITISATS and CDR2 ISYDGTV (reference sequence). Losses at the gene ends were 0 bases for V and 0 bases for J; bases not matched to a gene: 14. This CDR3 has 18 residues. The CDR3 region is CALWEVQRRGSNYYKKLF. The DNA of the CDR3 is TGTGCCTTGTGGGAGGTGCAGCGCCGCGGATCGAATTATTATAAGAAACTCTTT.

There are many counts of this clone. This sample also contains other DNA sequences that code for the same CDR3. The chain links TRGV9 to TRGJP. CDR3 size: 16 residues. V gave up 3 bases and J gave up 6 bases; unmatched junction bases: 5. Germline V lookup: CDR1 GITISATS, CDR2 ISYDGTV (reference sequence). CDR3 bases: TGTGCCTTGTGGGAGCCGTTAGAGTTGGGCAAAAAAATCAAGGTATTT. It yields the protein CALWEPLELGKKIKVF.

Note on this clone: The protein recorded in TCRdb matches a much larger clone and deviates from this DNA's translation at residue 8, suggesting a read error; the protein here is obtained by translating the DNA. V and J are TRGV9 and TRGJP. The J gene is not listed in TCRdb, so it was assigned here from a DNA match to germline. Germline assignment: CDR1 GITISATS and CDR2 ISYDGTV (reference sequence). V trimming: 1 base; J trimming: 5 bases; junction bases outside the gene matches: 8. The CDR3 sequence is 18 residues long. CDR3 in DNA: TGTGCCTTGTGGGAGGTTCGAGAGGAAGAGTTGGGCAAAAAAATCAAGGTATTT. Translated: CALWEVREEELGKKIKVF.

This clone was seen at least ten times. The CDR3 reads CATWDRPSYKKLF. The DNA of the CDR3 is TGTGCCACCTGGGATAGGCCTAGCTATAAGAAACTCTTT. The chain joins TRGV8 to TRGJ1 or TRGJ2. V dropped 0 bases and J dropped 7; count of bases not matched to a gene: 6. Germline CDR1 is VENAVY and CDR2 is YDSYNSRV. The CDR3 is 13 residues long.

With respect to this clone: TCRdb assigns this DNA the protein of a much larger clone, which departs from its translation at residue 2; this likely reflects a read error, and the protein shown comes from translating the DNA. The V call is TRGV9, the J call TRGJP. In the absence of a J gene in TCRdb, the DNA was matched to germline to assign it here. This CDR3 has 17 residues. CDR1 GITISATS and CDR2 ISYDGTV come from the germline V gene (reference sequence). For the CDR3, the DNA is TGTACCTTGTGGGAGGTGCCGTTGGAGTTGGGCAAAAAAATCAAGGTATTT. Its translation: CTLWEVPLELGKKIKVF.

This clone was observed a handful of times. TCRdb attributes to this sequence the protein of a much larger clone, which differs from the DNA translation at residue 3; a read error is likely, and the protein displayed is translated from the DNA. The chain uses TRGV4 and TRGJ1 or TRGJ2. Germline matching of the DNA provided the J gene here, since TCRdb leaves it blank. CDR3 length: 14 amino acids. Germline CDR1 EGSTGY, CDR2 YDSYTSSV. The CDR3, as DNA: TGTGCCATCTGGAGTATAAGGGATAGGAAAAAGAAACTCTTT. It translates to CAIWSIRDRKKKLF.

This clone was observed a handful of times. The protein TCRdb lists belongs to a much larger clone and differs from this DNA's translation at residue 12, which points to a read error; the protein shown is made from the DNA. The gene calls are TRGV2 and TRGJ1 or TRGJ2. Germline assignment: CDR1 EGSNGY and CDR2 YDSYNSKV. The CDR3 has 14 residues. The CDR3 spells CATWDGPRNYKELF. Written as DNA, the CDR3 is TGTGCCACCTGGGACGGGCCTCGGAATTATAAGGAACTCTTT.

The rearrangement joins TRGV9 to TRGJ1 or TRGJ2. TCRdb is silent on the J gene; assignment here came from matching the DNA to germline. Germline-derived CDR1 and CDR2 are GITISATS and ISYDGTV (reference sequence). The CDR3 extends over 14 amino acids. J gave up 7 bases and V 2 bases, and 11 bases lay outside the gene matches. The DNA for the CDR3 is TGTGCCTTGTGGGAGGGCCAAGAATTATATAAGAAACTCTTT. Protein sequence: CALWEGQELYKKLF.

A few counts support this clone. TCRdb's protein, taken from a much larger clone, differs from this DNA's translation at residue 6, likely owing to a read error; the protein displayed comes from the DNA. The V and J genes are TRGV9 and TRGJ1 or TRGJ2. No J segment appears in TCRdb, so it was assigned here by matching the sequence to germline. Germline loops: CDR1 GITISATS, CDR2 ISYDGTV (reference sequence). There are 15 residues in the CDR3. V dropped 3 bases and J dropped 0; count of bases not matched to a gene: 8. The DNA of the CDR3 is TGTGCCTTGTGGGAGACACCTACGAATTATTATAAGAAACTCTTT. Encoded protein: CALWETPTNYYKKLF.

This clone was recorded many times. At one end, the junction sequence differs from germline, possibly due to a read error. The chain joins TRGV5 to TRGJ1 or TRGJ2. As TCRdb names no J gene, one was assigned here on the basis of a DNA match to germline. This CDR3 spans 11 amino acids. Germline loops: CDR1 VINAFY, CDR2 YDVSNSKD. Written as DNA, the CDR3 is TGCGCCACCTGGGACTCTCCTAAGAAACTCTTT. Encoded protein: CATWDSPKKLF.

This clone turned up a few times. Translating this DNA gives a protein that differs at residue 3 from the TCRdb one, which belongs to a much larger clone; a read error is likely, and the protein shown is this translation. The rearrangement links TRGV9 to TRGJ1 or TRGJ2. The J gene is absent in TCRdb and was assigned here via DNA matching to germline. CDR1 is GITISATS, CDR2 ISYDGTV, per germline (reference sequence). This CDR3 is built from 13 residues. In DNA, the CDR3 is TGTGCCTCGTGGGGCTGTCCGGGATATAAGAAACTCTTT. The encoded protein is CASWGCPGYKKLF.

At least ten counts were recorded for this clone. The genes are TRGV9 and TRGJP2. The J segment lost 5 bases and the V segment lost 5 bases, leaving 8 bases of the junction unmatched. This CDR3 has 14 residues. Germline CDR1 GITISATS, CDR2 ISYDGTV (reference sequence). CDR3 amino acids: CALWALRSDWIKTF. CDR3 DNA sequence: TGTGCCTTGTGGGCGTTGAGGAGTGATTGGATCAAGACGTTT.